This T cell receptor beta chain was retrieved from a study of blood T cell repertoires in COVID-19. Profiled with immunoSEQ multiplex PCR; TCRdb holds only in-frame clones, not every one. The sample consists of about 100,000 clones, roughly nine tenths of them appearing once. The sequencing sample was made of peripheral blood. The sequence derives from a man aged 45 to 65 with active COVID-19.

CDR3 residues: CATLKTGTGTSYGYTF. CDR3 sequence (DNA): TGTGCCACCCTTAAAACCGGGACAGGGACTTCCTATGGCTACACCTTC. The rearrangement links TRBV24-1 to TRBJ1-2; 9 bases map to TRBD1. Germline loops: CDR1 KGHDR, CDR2 SFDVKD. V dropped 9 bases and J dropped 4; count of bases not matched to a gene: 14. This CDR3 is built from 16 residues.